This T cell receptor beta chain was profiled in a study of human T cells and chemical hapten exposure. Unique molecular identifiers were attached to individual cDNA molecules within the library. One entry per CDR3 protein results from TCRdb running MiXCR on the reads. The table lists about 480 distinct CDR3 sequences, 65% to 80% of them singletons. The starting material, unfractionated whole blood, was used for total RNA extraction. Concerning this clonotype itself: Antigen specificity is unknown.

The CDR3 is made up of 17 amino acids. Germline V gene sequence: CDR1 SGHTA, CDR2 FQGTGA. V lost 2 bases to trimming and J lost 0 bases; unmatched junction nucleotides: 7. Study-wide results and caveats: TCRs whose frequency exceeded 1 in 1000 remained the same following DPC sensitization.

This TCR derives from a human donor with alopecia, or a healthy volunteer (not recorded which). Some clones in this sample may be carry-over from other donors' samples. This table probably holds off-target reads from a library built for another chain. The chain uses TRBV7-3 and TRBJ2-1; 7 bases fit TRBD2. The specimen was whole blood. CDR3 loop: CASSLSRAGSSYNEQFF. The CDR3 DNA sequence: TGTGCCAGCAGCTTATCCCGAGCGGGGAGCTCCTACAATGAGCAGTTCTTC.